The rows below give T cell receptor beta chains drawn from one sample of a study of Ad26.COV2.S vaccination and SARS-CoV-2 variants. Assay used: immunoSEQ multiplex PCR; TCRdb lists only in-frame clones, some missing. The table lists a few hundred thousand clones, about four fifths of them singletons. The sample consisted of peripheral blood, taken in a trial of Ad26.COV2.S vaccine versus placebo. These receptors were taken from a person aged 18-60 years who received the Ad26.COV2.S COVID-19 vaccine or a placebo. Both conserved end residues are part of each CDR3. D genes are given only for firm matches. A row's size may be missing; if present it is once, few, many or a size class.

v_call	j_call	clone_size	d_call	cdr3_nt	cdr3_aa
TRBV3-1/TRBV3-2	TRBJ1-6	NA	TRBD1	TGTGCCAGCAGCAGGACAGGGATGGACTCACCCCTCCACTTT	CASSRTGMDSPLHF
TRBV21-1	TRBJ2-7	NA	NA	TGTGCCAGCAGCAATGCGGGGAGATCCTACGAGCAGTACTTC	CASSNAGRSYEQYF
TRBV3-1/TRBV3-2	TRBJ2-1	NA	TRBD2	TGTGCCAGCAGCCAAGGGGCCAGCGGGAGGGTCGAGCAGTTCTTC	CASSQGASGRVEQFF
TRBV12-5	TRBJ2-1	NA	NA	TGTGCTAGTGGTTTGGTAGGGGCATCCTACAATGAGCAGTTCTTC	CASGLVGASYNEQFF
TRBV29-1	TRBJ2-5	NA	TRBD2	TGCAGCGTTGAAGACGGGGCGGGGGATGGAGAGACCCAGTACTTC	CSVEDGAGDGETQYF
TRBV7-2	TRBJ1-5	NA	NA	TGTGCCAGCAGCTTTAGAGGCAGTCAGCCCCAGCATTTT	CASSFRGSQPQHF
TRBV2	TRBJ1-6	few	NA	TGTGCCAGCAGGGAGCGACAGTTCTCCTATAATTCACCCCTCCACTTT	CASRERQFSYNSPLHF
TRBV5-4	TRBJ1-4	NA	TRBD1	TGTGCCAGCAGTTCCGGGACAGGGGATGAAAAACTGTTTTTT	CASSSGTGDEKLFF
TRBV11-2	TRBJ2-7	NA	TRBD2	TGTGCCAGCAGCCCATTTCCGGGACTAGGGGACGCCGAGCAGTACTTC	CASSPFPGLGDAEQYF
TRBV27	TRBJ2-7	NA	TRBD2	TGTGCCAGCAGTTTGGGAGGACTAGCGGCTTACGAGCAGTACTTC	CASSLGGLAAYEQYF
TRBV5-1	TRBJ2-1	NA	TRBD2	TGCGCCAGCAGCTTGGCCCGACTAGCGGGATTCTACAATGAGCAGTTCTTC	CASSLARLAGFYNEQFF
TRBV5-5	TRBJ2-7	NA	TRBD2	TGTGCCAGCAGCTTGGCGCTAGCGGGAGTCTCCTACGAGCAGTACTTC	CASSLALAGVSYEQYF
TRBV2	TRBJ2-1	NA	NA	TGTGCCAGCGGGACTGGGGCCTACAATGAGCAGTTCTTC	CASGTGAYNEQFF
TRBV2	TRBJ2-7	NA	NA	TGTGCCAGCGGTTCCCAGGGAATGTACGAGCAGTACTTC	CASGSQGMYEQYF
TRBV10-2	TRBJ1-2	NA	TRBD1	TGCGCCACCCGGGGACAGATAAACTATGGCTACACCTTC	CATRGQINYGYTF
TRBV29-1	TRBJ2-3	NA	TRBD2	TGCAGCGTTCCTAGCGGGGTAGGCACAGATACGCAGTATTTT	CSVPSGVGTDTQYF
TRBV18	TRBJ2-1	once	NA	TGTGCCAGCTCACCACGGCGGGGCTACAATGAGCAGTTCTTC	CASSPRRGYNEQFF
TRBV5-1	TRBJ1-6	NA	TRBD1	TGCGCCAGTCGACAGGGGGACCTCCATAATTCACCCCTCCACTTT	CASRQGDLHNSPLHF
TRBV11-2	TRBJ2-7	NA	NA	TGTGCCAGCAGCTTAAGCACGGTTTCCTACGAGCAGTACTTC	CASSLSTVSYEQYF
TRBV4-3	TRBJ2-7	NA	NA	TGCGCCAGCAGCCATAGTACAGGGATACCCTACGAGCAGTACTTC	CASSHSTGIPYEQYF
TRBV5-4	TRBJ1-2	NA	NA	TGTGCCAGCAGCTTGTCTTTTCCCCAGGGCTATGGCTACACCTTC	CASSLSFPQGYGYTF
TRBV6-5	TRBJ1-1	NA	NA	TGTGCCAGCAGTTACGGAGACAGATCGAACACTGAAGCTTTCTTT	CASSYGDRSNTEAFF
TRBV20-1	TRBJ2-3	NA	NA	TGCAGTGCTAGGTTGGCAGATACGCAGTATTTT	CSARLADTQYF
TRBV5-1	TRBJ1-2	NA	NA	TGCGCCAGCAGCTTGAAAGTTCCGGTAGAGGGCGCCTACACCTTC	CASSLKVPVEGAYTF
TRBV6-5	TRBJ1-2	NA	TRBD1	TGTGCCAGCAGCCGCTTATCCCGGGACAGGGGCCGCTACACCTTC	CASSRLSRDRGRYTF
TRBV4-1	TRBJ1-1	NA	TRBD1	TGCGCCAGCAGCCAGACAGGGCAGAGAGCTTTCTTT	CASSQTGQRAFF
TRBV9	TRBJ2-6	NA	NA	TGTGCCAGCAGCGTCTCTGGGGCCAACGTCCTGACTTTC	CASSVSGANVLTF
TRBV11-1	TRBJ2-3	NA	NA	TGTGCCAGCAGCTTAGGGGGCTCCCCGGGGACAGATACGCAGTATTTT	CASSLGGSPGTDTQYF
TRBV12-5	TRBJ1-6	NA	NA	TGTGCTAGTGGTTCCCTTTGGGGGGGGCTAGGTTCACCCCTCCACTTT	CASGSLWGGLGSPLHF
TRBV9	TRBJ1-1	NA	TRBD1	TGTGCCAGCAGCGCACAGGGGACCCCTGAAGCTTTCTTT	CASSAQGTPEAFF
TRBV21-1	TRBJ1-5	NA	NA	TGTGCCAGCAGCAGACGCAGGGTCGGTAGCGCGGGGGGTTTTTCTCAGCCCCAGCATTTT	CASSRRRVGSAGGFSQPQHF
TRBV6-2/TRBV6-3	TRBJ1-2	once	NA	TGTGCCAGCAGTTACTCCCATGATTCGGGACGTATCTACTATGGCTACACCTTC	CASSYSHDSGRIYYGYTF
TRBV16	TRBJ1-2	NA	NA	TGTGCCAGCAGCCCCCTATTGAACCAGCGCTATGGCTACACCTTC	CASSPLLNQRYGYTF
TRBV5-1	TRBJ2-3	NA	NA	TGCGCCAGCGCGAGGGGGTGGACAGATACGCAGTATTTT	CASARGWTDTQYF
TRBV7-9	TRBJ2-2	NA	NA	TGTGCCCCCGAGGGGGAGAGGGACACCGGGGAGCTGTTTTTT	CAPEGERDTGELFF
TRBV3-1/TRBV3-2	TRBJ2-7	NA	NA	TGTGCCGCCGGGAGCCTTGGGTACGAGCAGTACTTC	CAAGSLGYEQYF
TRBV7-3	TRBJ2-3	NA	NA	TGTGCCAGCAGCCTCCATCGGGAAGATACGCAGTATTTT	CASSLHREDTQYF
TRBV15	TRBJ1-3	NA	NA	TGTGCCACCAGCAGAGATGCTGCACCTCGGAACACCATATATTTT	CATSRDAAPRNTIYF
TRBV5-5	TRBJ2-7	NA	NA	TGTGCCAGCAGCACCCTCCCGGGTCGGAACTACGAGCAGTACTTC	CASSTLPGRNYEQYF
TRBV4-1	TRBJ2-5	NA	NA	TGCGCCAGCAGCCAAGAAGGGGCAGGGGGGAAGACCCAGTACTTC	CASSQEGAGGKTQYF
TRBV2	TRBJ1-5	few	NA	TGTGCCAGCAGTGTCCCTAGAGACGGACGTTATCAGCCCCAGCATTTT	CASSVPRDGRYQPQHF
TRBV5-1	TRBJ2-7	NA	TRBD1	TGCGCCAGCAGCCCCGGGACAGGAGGGGAGCAGTACTTC	CASSPGTGGEQYF
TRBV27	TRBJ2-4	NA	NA	TGTGCCAGCAGTTTATATGGAATTCAGTACTTC	CASSLYGIQYF
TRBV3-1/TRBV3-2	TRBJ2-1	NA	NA	TGTGCCAGCAGCCAAGATGGGAGCTCCTACAATGAGCAGTTCTTC	CASSQDGSSYNEQFF
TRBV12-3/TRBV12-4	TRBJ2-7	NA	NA	TGTGCCAGCAGTTTAGGATCCCACTACGAGCAGTACTTC	CASSLGSHYEQYF
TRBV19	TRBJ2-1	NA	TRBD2	TGTGCCAGTACAGCGGGAGTTTGGTACAATGAGCAGTTCTTC	CASTAGVWYNEQFF
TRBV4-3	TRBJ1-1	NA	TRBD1	TGCGCCAGCAGCCAAGAAGGGGGCGAGGACACTGAAGCTTTCTTT	CASSQEGGEDTEAFF
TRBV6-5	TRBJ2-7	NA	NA	TGTGCCAGCACCTCCTCGGGGGAGGTCTACGAGCAGTACTTC	CASTSSGEVYEQYF
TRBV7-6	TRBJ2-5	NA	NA	TGTGCCAGCAGCTTACTGTGGCAGGGTGGCACCCAGTACTTC	CASSLLWQGGTQYF
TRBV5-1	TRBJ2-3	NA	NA	TGCGCCACCTCTTTGGAGGGAGGCACAGATACGCAGTATTTT	CATSLEGGTDTQYF
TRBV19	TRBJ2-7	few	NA	TGTGCCAGTAGTATAGGTCCTTTGGCAACCTACGAGCAGTACTTC	CASSIGPLATYEQYF
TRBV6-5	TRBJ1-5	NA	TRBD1	TGTGCCAGCAGTTGGGAACAGGGGGGGCCCCAGCATTTT	CASSWEQGGPQHF
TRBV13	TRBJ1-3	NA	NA	TGTGCCAGCAGCGTAGTGGGAGGGCCCGGAAACACCATATATTTT	CASSVVGGPGNTIYF
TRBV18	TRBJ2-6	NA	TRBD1	TGTGCCAGCTCACCACGACAGGGGGGCACCGGGGCCAACGTCCTGACTTTC	CASSPRQGGTGANVLTF
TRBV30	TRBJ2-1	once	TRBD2	TGTGCCTGGGGTCTTACTAGCGCCTACAATGAGCAGTTCTTC	CAWGLTSAYNEQFF
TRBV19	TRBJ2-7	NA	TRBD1	TGTGCCAGTAGTGCCGGACAGGGCTCCTACGAGCAGTACTTC	CASSAGQGSYEQYF
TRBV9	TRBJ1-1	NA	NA	TGTGCCAGCAGCGTATCGACAGAGAACACTGAAGCTTTCTTT	CASSVSTENTEAFF
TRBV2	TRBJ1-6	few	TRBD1	TGTGCCAGCAGAAAGTCTACCGGGACAGCAAATTCACCCCTCCACTTT	CASRKSTGTANSPLHF
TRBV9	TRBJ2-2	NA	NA	TGTGCCAGCAGACAGGGCTCCGGGGAGCTGTTTTTT	CASRQGSGELFF
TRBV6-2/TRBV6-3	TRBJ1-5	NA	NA	TGTGCCAGCAGTTACGCGGTCAATCAGCCCCAGCATTTT	CASSYAVNQPQHF